The sequence of this T cell receptor (beta chain) was determined in a study of cytomegalovirus exposure and HLA in healthy donors. Notes on the study in general: CMV antigen specificity of three CMV-associated chains was confirmed in vitro. Cytomegalovirus status, reportedly, was diagnosed with high specificity and sensitivity by the classifier. That first-cohort TCR clusters tended to co-occur in the roughly 130 validation repertoires was found in a later analysis. Most sequenced TCRs were rare (though some public TCRs occurred in many donors).

The table came from immunoSEQ multiplex PCR; TCRdb's copy has only in-frame clones and leaves some out. The table shows 120,000 to 150,000 clones, with 80% to 90% occurring only once. Note on this clone: Its target is not known.

With 4 bases removed from V and 1 base from J, the gap between germline ends came to 11 bases. Germline values: CDR1 SGHDT, CDR2 YYEEEE. This CDR3 comprises 14 residues. The sequenced sample was PBMCs. This sequence joins TRBV5-6 and TRBJ1-1, with a possible D match to TRBD1 (6 bases). This TCR came from a woman in her thirties in good health and CMV-seronegative. The CDR3 DNA sequence: TGTGCCAGCAGCCCCGGGACAAGGAACACTGAAGCTTTCTTT. This gives the protein CASSPGTRNTEAFF.